Listed below are T cell receptor beta chains from one sample, sequenced in a study of T cells in tuberculosis. Data came from immunoSEQ multiplex PCR; TCRdb stores just in-frame clones and leaves some out. The table records tens of thousands of clones, about 95% of them present only once. Sample: PBMCs. Receptors originate from a donor aged 10 to 29 with latent tuberculosis or without tuberculosis infection. Each CDR3 is given without its conserved first and last residue. Each record gives: CDR3 protein, J gene, V gene.

ASSFRTGSTEAF	TRBJ1-1	TRBV11-2
ASSLGRGVNTEAF	TRBJ1-1	TRBV11-2
ASSSSGIGTQY	TRBJ2-5	TRBV7-8
ASSQQHQATGELF	TRBJ2-2	TRBV4-3
ASSFWGLDEQF	TRBJ2-1	TRBV27
ASSISAANGNTIY	TRBJ1-3	TRBV19
ASSPPTVNTEAF	TRBJ1-1	TRBV5-1
AWSRGGVSGANVLT	TRBJ2-6	TRBV30
AITLGQGSTEAF	TRBJ1-1	TRBV10-3
ASRQGEKLF	TRBJ1-4	TRBV2
ASSREGNYGYT	TRBJ1-2	TRBV5-1
ATSRDKGNNEKLF	TRBJ1-4	TRBV15
ASSGRGGTGTAEQY	TRBJ2-7	TRBV7-9
ASSATVAYEQY	TRBJ2-7	TRBV19
ASSSDNNYGYT	TRBJ1-2	TRBV5-1
AWSVLHDGGLRY	TRBJ2-7	TRBV30
ASRHESSSNQPQH	TRBJ1-5	TRBV6-1
AITARLSYEQY	TRBJ2-7	TRBV10-3
ASRAGDLEGYT	TRBJ1-2	TRBV6-6
ASSIIGTGRTEAF	TRBJ1-1	TRBV19
AWNQVAGNTEAF	TRBJ1-1	TRBV30
ASSHGYEQY	TRBJ2-7	TRBV14
ASVRANTGELF	TRBJ2-2	TRBV7-8
ASSPTEETQY	TRBJ2-5	TRBV18
ASSSGRASGGETQY	TRBJ2-5	TRBV11-2
ASIWAQNPNSPLH	TRBJ1-6	TRBV12-1
AWSVNREGQPQH	TRBJ1-5	TRBV30
ASSSDRGRNQPQH	TRBJ1-5	TRBV6-5
ASSLAGQMNTEAF	TRBJ1-1	TRBV5-1
ASSLAAGANTGELF	TRBJ2-2	TRBV7-8
SPSPPTTRQVGYEQY	TRBJ2-7	TRBV29-1
ASSLGGLGYGYT	TRBJ1-2	TRBV5-8